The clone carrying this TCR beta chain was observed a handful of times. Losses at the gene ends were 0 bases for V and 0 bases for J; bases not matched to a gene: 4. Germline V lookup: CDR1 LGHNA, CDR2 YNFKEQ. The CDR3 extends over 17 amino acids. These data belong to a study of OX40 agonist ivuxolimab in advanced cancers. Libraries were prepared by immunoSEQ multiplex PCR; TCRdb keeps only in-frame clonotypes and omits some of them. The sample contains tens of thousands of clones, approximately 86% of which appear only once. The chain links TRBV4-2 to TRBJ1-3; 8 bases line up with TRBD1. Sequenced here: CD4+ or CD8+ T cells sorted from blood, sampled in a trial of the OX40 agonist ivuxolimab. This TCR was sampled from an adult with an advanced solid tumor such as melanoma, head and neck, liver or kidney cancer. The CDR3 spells CASSQEQGGSSGNTIYF. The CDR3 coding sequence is TGTGCCAGCAGCCAAGAACAGGGGGGATCCTCTGGAAACACCATATATTTT.